The sequence of this T cell receptor (beta chain) was determined in a study of T cells after yellow fever vaccination. Notes on the study in general: Once the booster was given, most primary-vaccination clones reappeared, at around 96% for CD4 and approximately 88% for CD8. The presence of abundant clonotypes contaminating from the bulk population was possible in FACS-sorted repertoires. When the response was secondary, it was weaker but reached its peak faster, day 5 versus 15.

The CDR3 loop spans 14 amino acids. The V end was cut by 3 bases, the J end by 2 bases, with 7 bases between. The germline V gene has CDR1 SGHAT and CDR2 FQNNGV. It was through 5'RACE template switching that TCR cDNA was made, with a universal primer site and UMIs added. TCRdb called the 5' RACE reads again in MiXCR, with one record for every CDR3 protein. Of around 310,000 distinct CDR3 sequences detected, 3% to 4.5% appear once; the ten largest clones hold about 24%. The table lists this clonotype with many counts. Its target is not known. This receptor was identified in a man in his late teens or twenties who received the YFV17D yellow fever vaccine. The starting material was PBMCs, obtained 5 days after the yellow fever booster vaccination. J is TRBJ1-4 and V is TRBV11-2; no firm D call. The CDR3 region has the DNA TGTGCCAGCAGCTTCGTGGGGACTAATGAAAAACTGTTTTTT. Protein sequence: CASSFVGTNEKLFF.